A single sample is the source of the 22 T cell receptor beta chains below, sequenced in a study of blood T cell repertoires in COVID-19. Assay: immunoSEQ multiplex PCR; the TCRdb copy retains only in-frame clones and omits some. The sample lists hundreds of thousands of clones, approximately 89% occurring once. Sequencing was carried out using PBMCs or T cells enriched from blood (not recorded which). These receptors were taken from a woman between 40 and 55 years old with acute COVID-19.

This clone has only one observation. The chain recombines TRBV5-8 with TRBJ2-1; 12 nucleotides match TRBD2. V shed 5 bases and J 7 bases; nucleotides not matched to a gene: 10. The germline gives CDR1 SGHTS, CDR2 YDEGEE. CDR3 length: 16 amino acids. Here the CDR3 DNA reads TGTGCCAGCAGTCCACGGCTAGCGGGAGGGACAAATGAGCAGTTCTTC. This gives the protein CASSPRLAGGTNEQFF.

The table lists this clone with a count of one. The genes are TRBV5-5 and TRBJ1-2; unclear D gene. The V end was cut by 5 bases, the J end by 4 bases, with 12 bases between. This CDR3 spans 13 amino acids. Germline lookup yields CDR1 SGHKS and CDR2 YYEKEE (reference sequence). In DNA, the CDR3 is TGTGCCAGCAGTCCCCGACATCTCTATGGCTACACCTTC. Protein: CASSPRHLYGYTF.

The V and J genes are TRBV28 and TRBJ1-4, with TRBD1 as a possible D gene (6 bases). There are 15 residues in the CDR3. Trimming cost V 4 bases and J 5 bases, with 14 bases left between them. Germline assignment: CDR1 MDHEN and CDR2 SYDVKM. The DNA for the CDR3 is TGTGCCAGCAGTTCCCTCCCGGACAGAAATGAAAAACTGTTTTTT. Translating gives CASSSLPDRNEKLFF.

The CDR3 protein is CASSFLYGGLLLSGELFF. The CDR3 DNA follows: TGTGCCAGCAGCTTCCTCTACGGGGGACTTCTCTTGTCCGGGGAGCTGTTTTTT. V is TRBV11-2 and J is TRBJ2-2, with D possibly matching TRBD2 (6 bases). V was shortened by 3 bases and J by 6 bases, with 23 bases between the two germline ends. Germline CDR1 is SGHAT and CDR2 is FQNNGV. CDR3 length: 18 amino acids. The whole variable domain, remainder taken from reference TRBV11-2 and TRBJ2-2, is EAGVAQSPRYKIIEKRQSVAFWCNPISGHATLYWYQQILGQGPKLLIQFQNNGVVDDSQLPKDRFSAERLKGVDSTLKIQPAKLEDSAVYLCASSFLYGGLLLSGELFFGEGSRLTVL.

This clone was detected only once. This chain links TRBV24-1 with TRBJ1-1; possibly TRBD1 for D (5 bases). Germline V gene sequence: CDR1 KGHDR, CDR2 SFDVKD. Trimming left V 8 bases short and J 1 base short, with 10 bases between. This CDR3 spans 13 amino acids. Written as DNA, the CDR3 is TGTGCCACCACGCGGGGCAGGAACACTGAAGCTTTCTTT. Amino acid sequence: CATTRGRNTEAFF.

The genes are TRBV27 and TRBJ2-1; 11 bases agree with TRBD2. Trimming took 6 bases from V and 9 from J; bases not matched to a gene: 10. There are 15 residues in the CDR3. The germline V gene encodes CDR1 MNHEY and CDR2 SMNVEV (reference sequence). The chain's CDR3 is CASSPLAGVSVEQFF. The CDR3 nucleotides read TGTGCCAGCAGCCCACTAGCGGGAGTAAGTGTTGAGCAGTTCTTC.

The V call is TRBV7-9, the J call TRBJ1-5; no clear D gene. CDR3 length equals 14 residues. The V end was cut by 7 bases, the J end by 4 bases, with 14 bases between. Germline V CDR1 and CDR2: SEHNR, FQNEAQ (reference sequence). The CDR3 loop is CASIPAGGNQPQHF. The CDR3 DNA reads as TGTGCCAGCATCCCCGCGGGCGGTAATCAGCCCCAGCATTTT.

The chain employs TRBV28 and TRBJ2-7; no clear D gene. This CDR3 contains 12 residues. Germline V lookup: CDR1 MDHEN, CDR2 SYDVKM. Trimming removed 5 bases from V and 3 bases from J, with 8 bases in between. CDR3: CASSPIHYEQYF. CDR3 coding DNA: TGTGCCAGCAGTCCCATTCACTACGAGCAGTACTTC.

This sequence joins TRBV15 and TRBJ1-6; a possible D gene is TRBD1 (5 bases). Trimming took off 0 bases at V and 10 bases at J, with 13 bases between the two ends. Germline V gene lookup returns CDR1 LNHNV and CDR2 YYDKDF (reference sequence). There are 15 residues in the CDR3. The CDR3 is CATSRDQAGRSPLHF. The DNA for the CDR3 is TGTGCCACCAGCAGAGATCAGGCAGGGCGATCACCCCTCCACTTT.

This sequence joins TRBV24-1 and TRBJ2-1, with TRBD2 matching over 14 bases. J gave up 0 bases and V 1 base, and 10 bases lay outside the gene matches. The germline gives CDR1 KGHDR, CDR2 SFDVKD. This CDR3 is built from 21 residues. The CDR3: CATSDLSTSGRGRASYNEQFF. Written as DNA, the CDR3 is TGTGCCACCAGTGATTTATCGACTAGCGGGAGGGGTAGGGCCTCCTACAATGAGCAGTTCTTC.

The chain couples TRBV19 to TRBJ1-1; TRBD1 matches at 9 bases. Unmatched junction bases numbered 1, after V lost 5 bases and J lost 3 bases. The CDR3 extends over 13 amino acids. From germline, CDR1 is LNHDA and CDR2 SQIVND (reference sequence). The CDR3 DNA follows: TGTGCCAGTAGTGGGGACAGGGACACTGAAGCTTTCTTT. Protein sequence: CASSGDRDTEAFF.

The gene calls are TRBV4-1 and TRBJ1-4; D possibly corresponds to TRBD1 (6 bases). CDR3 length equals 16 residues. Trimming pared 3 bases from V and 7 bases from J, leaving 18 bases between. Germline-derived CDR1 and CDR2 are MGHRA and YSYEKL. CDR3 nucleotides: TGCGCCAGCAGCCACGTAGGGGGGGCTATTAGTGAAAAACTGTTTTTT. This encodes CASSHVGGAISEKLFF.

The V call is TRBV5-4, the J call TRBJ2-1; 7 positions agree with TRBD2. Germline CDR1 reads SGHNT; CDR2 reads YYREEE (reference sequence). The V and J ends lost 2 bases and 4 bases, in that order; junction bases with no gene match: 6. The CDR3 is made up of 15 amino acids. The CDR3 reads CASSFPRGDYNEQFF. The CDR3 coding sequence is TGTGCCAGCAGCTTCCCCCGGGGGGATTACAATGAGCAGTTCTTC.

The rearrangement joins TRBV5-4 to TRBJ1-4; TRBD1 might be the D (6 bases). Germline lookup yields CDR1 SGHNT and CDR2 YYREEE (reference sequence). There are 15 residues in the CDR3. Trimming took 4 bases from V and 0 from J, leaving 10 bases between them. The CDR3, as DNA: TGTGCCAGCAGCACAGGGAAGGCAACTAATGAAAAACTGTTTTTT. Its translation is CASSTGKATNEKLFF.

The chain joins TRBV19 to TRBJ1-1; D remains ambiguous. V shed 6 bases and J shed 1 base, with 9 bases lying between them. Germline lookup yields CDR1 LNHDA and CDR2 SQIVND (reference sequence). The CDR3 runs 13 residues. The CDR3: CASSLGENTEAFF. The CDR3 DNA reads as TGTGCCAGTAGCCTCGGGGAGAACACTGAAGCTTTCTTT.

A single count supports this clone. The rearrangement uses TRBV19 and TRBJ2-5, with 9 bases matching TRBD1. Trimming took 4 bases from V and 4 from J; bases not matched to a gene: 10. The CDR3 consists of 16 residues. Germline assignment: CDR1 LNHDA and CDR2 SQIVND (reference sequence). The CDR3 DNA reads as TGTGCCAGTAGTACCACCGGGACAGGGTTTCGAGAGACCCAGTACTTC. It is translated as CASSTTGTGFRETQYF.

The chain links TRBV18 to TRBJ2-2; 11 bases are shared with TRBD2. The CDR3 has 20 residues. CDR1 and CDR2 from the germline V gene are KGHSH and LQKENI. The trim removed 2 bases at V and 6 bases at J, leaving 17 bases unmatched. CDR3 DNA sequence: TGTGCCAGCTCACCAACGACCCTATTGAGGCTAGCGGGAGGCCCCGGGGAGCTGTTTTTT. Encoded protein: CASSPTTLLRLAGGPGELFF.

This clone has more than one count but fewer than ten. The rearrangement uses TRBV11-3 and TRBJ2-1; 7 bases match TRBD2. The CDR3 loop spans 16 amino acids. Per germline, CDR1 SGHNT and CDR2 YENEEA. Unmatched junction bases numbered 6, after V lost 0 bases and J lost 4 bases. The DNA of the CDR3 is TGTGCCAGCAGCTTAGAGGGAGCGGGAAGTTACAATGAGCAGTTCTTC. It encodes CASSLEGAGSYNEQFF.

V is TRBV10-3 and J is TRBJ1-1; D possibly corresponds to TRBD1 (5 bases). The CDR3 extends over 16 amino acids. From germline, CDR1 is ENHRY and CDR2 SYGVKD. Between the trimmed V and J ends, which lost 2 bases and 1 base, there was a span of 14 bases. This chain's CDR3 is CAISEAPPGWNTEAFF. CDR3 DNA: TGTGCCATCAGTGAGGCCCCCCCAGGGTGGAACACTGAAGCTTTCTTT.

This chain links TRBV18 with TRBJ2-5; TRBD2 matches at 7 bases. Trimming at V came to 0 bases and at J to 5 bases, leaving 9 bases not matched to a gene. This CDR3 spans 16 amino acids. The germline gives CDR1 KGHSH, CDR2 LQKENI. For the CDR3, the DNA is TGTGCCAGCTCACCACCTAGCGGGTCTATCACGGAGACCCAGTACTTC. Translation gives CASSPPSGSITETQYF.

The chain carries TRBV4-3 and TRBJ1-1; 9 nucleotides match TRBD1. Germline lookup yields CDR1 LGHNA and CDR2 YSLEER. The CDR3 is 16 residues long. With V trimmed by 1 base and J by 0 bases, 3 bases remained unmatched. The CDR3 here is CASSQGGQGMNTEAFF. For the CDR3, the DNA is TGCGCCAGCAGCCAAGGCGGACAGGGGATGAACACTGAAGCTTTCTTT.

This clone was seen once. The chain employs TRBV6-7 and TRBJ2-7, with 9 bases lining up with TRBD2. TRBV6-7 is an ORF, with its function uncertain. The CDR3 is 16 residues long. V dropped 2 bases and J dropped 7; count of bases not matched to a gene: 12. CDR3 in amino acids: CASSYIPSGALWEQYV. The CDR3 DNA follows: TGTGCCAGCAGTTACATACCTAGCGGGGCTCTCTGGGAGCAGTACGTC.